This TCR beta chain was identified during a study of memory CD4+ T cells and cytomegalovirus serostatus (dated by TCRdb to the late 2010s). At the level of the whole study: A total of about 33 healthy Belgian adults, of whom 9 were CMV seropositive and roughly 24 were CMV seronegative, were included in the cohort. To replicate a published TCR-based CMV serostatus classifier, the study sequenced CD4+ memory TCRbeta repertoires from a Belgian cohort whose cytomegalovirus serostatus was known. Overall study results and their limits: The results were interpreted as suggesting that the CMV-associated TCR signature is largely present in the CD4+ memory repertoire. Only CD4+CD45RO+ memory cells were sequenced, unlike the original study, which covered naive and memory CD4+ and CD8+ populations. For predicting CMV serostatus, the median bootstrapped AUC was approximately 0.95 using the original framework and roughly 0.91 using a US-trained random forest. Of about 180 previously reported CMV-associated TCRbeta sequences, about 68 appeared in the CD4+ memory repertoires, each in one to five individuals. On the Belgian cohort, the classifier built on the original framework reached a median bootstrapped AUC of around 0.95, with a 95% CI of 0.76-1.00.

The Quick-DNA Microprep Kit was used to extract genomic DNA from the sorted cells. Amplification of TCRbeta DNA was done with the immunoSEQ hsTCRbeta kit, following the protocol from the manufacturer. TCRbeta libraries were sequenced on an Illumina MiSeq instrument. In the source study's methods: After out-of-frame sequences were removed, around 2,200,000 distinct TCRbeta sequences remained, averaging around 67,000 per individual. Each individual was scored by the count of about 150 previously reported CMV-associated TCRbeta sequences and the total productive distinct TCRbeta count. A beta-binomial model was reimplemented in Python, and random forests from scikit-learn, run with default parameters, were trained on data from the US cohort. Classifier performance on the Belgian cohort was reported as the median AUC with percentile confidence intervals calculated over 10,000 bootstrap iterations. TCRdb provides this immuneACCESS table in a form limited to in-frame rearrangements. Some clones are lacking; in checked studies, under half of them reflect an unresolved V gene, and why the rest are absent is not known. V and J calls and clone size follow that table, whereas D and trimming were derived from the DNA. This sample comprises roughly 53,000 clones, around 78% of them detected only once. About 1.5% of the sample rests with the top ten.

The cysteine opens and the phenylalanine closes a CDR3 of 13 amino acids. The only DNA kept is the CDR3, 39 bases in frame from the first base. For CDR1 and CDR2, the germline V gene (reference sequence) lists SGHNT and YYREEE. V was cut back by 1 base and J by 6 bases, leaving a gap of 8 bases between them. Single viable CD3+CD4+CD8-CD45RO+ cells were sorted as memory CD4+ T cells on a FACSAria II. CMV serostatus was determined using a Roche Elecsys assay that detects serum IgG against CMV pp150, pp28, p38 and p52. After thawing, total CD4+ T cells were enriched by positive selection with CD4 magnetic microbeads. The samples came from a separate study whose specific focus was interrogating the CD4+ T cell memory repertoire. Peripheral blood mononuclear cells were isolated and cryopreserved following standard operating procedures; serum was stored at -80 °C. The staining relied on CD3-PerCP (BW264/56), CD4-APC (RPA-T4), CD45RO-PE (UCHT1) and CD8-Pacific Orange (3B5) antibodies, and Sytox blue was used to exclude non-viable cells.

Note on this clone: Its recognized antigen is unknown. Nothing much larger sits one base from this clone, and base qualities are not available.

Sample: memory CD4+ T cells from blood. The chain joins TRBV5-4 to TRBJ2-1; the D segment cannot be called with confidence. The source of this sequence is an adult in good health and CMV-seronegative. The CDR3 protein sequence reads: CASSLRLANEQFF. The nucleotide sequence reads as follows: TGTGCCAGCAGCTTGAGGCTTGCCAATGAGCAGTTCTTC.